This TCR beta chain was captured in a study of T cell clones after liver transplantation (dated by TCRdb to between 2017 and 2020). For context, the study as a whole: Samples were obtained from ITN030ST, a randomized trial in which withdrawal of immunosuppression was attempted within 2 years of liver transplantation. After a pre-transplant mixed lymphocyte reaction, TCRbeta sequencing was used to pinpoint donor-reactive T cell clones, which were subsequently tracked in post-transplant blood. Third party-reactive TCRbeta sequences from pre-transplant MLRs were also identified as an antigen-independent comparator for donor-reactive sequences. Three of the eight recipients were HCV-positive; the others were transplanted for non-autoimmune, non-viral indications. No induction therapy was given to the subjects, and standard immunosuppression was administered until randomization at 12-24 months post-transplant. To count as tolerant, a recipient had to stay completely off immunosuppression for at least one year without liver enzymes climbing beyond twice the upper limit of normal. Blood samples were collected pre-transplant, pre-randomization before withdrawal, and post-randomization after either complete withdrawal or failed withdrawal. The study cohort included 8 liver transplant recipients, of whom 3 were classified as tolerant and 5 as non-tolerant. General conclusions and limits of the study: Without allograft tissue specimens, donor-reactive T cells may have migrated into the graft rather than being deleted. In 5 of 8 subjects, regardless of tolerance or HCV status, circulating donor-reactive CD4 TCRbeta sequences dropped significantly post-transplant. Once repertoire turnover was taken into account, donor-reactive detection showed a significant reduction for CD4 in 7 of 8 subjects and for CD8 in 8 of 8. A greater decline was seen for donor-reactive sequences than for third party-reactive sequences, suggesting partial antigen-specific deletion unrelated to withdrawal success. The conclusions were considered preliminary, being limited by small, heterogeneous patient numbers and non-standardized post-transplant time points. Low numbers of available donor cells limited the measurable donor-reactive repertoire in a couple of subjects.

Interpreted using the paper, the time point label stands for: pre-transplant. Thawed unstimulated PBMCs were stained for CD3, CD4 and CD8 and FACS-sorted into CD3+CD4+ and CD3+CD8+ populations. Each of the 8 studied subjects was randomized to immunosuppression withdrawal. The Qiagen DNeasy Blood and Tissue Kit was used to isolate genomic DNA. High-throughput TCRbeta CDR3 sequencing of frozen genomic DNA was performed by immunoSEQ, with PCR amplification, mapping, bias correction and internal controls included. The study's processing was this. Only productive rearrangements were retained, and each unique TCRbeta sequence was defined by its CDR3 nucleotide sequence together with its V and J gene. A sequence counted as donor-reactive only if the sequence showed at least 5-fold expansion in CFSE-low cells compared with unstimulated pre-transplant cells and had a frequency of at least 0.01%. Per-subject minimum frequency thresholds, based on the lowest-template unstimulated sample, ensured at least 90% detection power. Jensen-Shannon divergence between the top 1000 TCRbeta sequences post-transplant and pre-transplant was used to measure repertoire turnover. Changes in detection of donor-reactive sequences were tested with two-sided Fisher's exact tests. The table was pulled from immuneACCESS by TCRdb, which kept in-frame rearrangements only. Such tables lose some clones; where checked, under half of the loss comes from unresolved V genes, and the rest has no known cause. V and J calls plus clone size are reproduced from that table; the DNA served to infer D and trimming. This sample comprises around 100,000 clones, 82% of them detected only once. The ten largest clones take up over 0.75% of the sample.

Spanning cysteine to phenylalanine, the CDR3 consists of 12 amino acids. The sequence is cut down to CDR3 DNA, 36 bases in frame from base 1. Via the germline V gene (reference sequence), CDR1 is LNHDA and CDR2 SQIVND. V is reduced by 5 bases and J by 7 bases, leaving a spacing of 8 bases between them. This clone came up once. What antigen it recognizes has not been identified. No much larger clone exists at a distance of one base, and base qualities are not known. The TCR was taken from a human donor who received a liver transplant. The chain links TRBV19 with TRBJ2-2; the D gene is possibly TRBD1 or TRBD2, each agreeing over 5 bases. The sequencing used CD4+ T cells from blood, collected before liver transplant. Read as DNA, the sequence is TGTGCCAGTAGTCTGGGGGTCGGGGAGCTGTTTTTT. This sequence encodes CASSLGVGELFF.